Listed below are T cell receptor beta chains from one sample, sequenced in a study of cytomegalovirus exposure and HLA in healthy donors. Here immunoSEQ multiplex PCR was the method, and the copy in TCRdb shows in-frame clones only, minus some. The table shows around 20,000 clones, with 84% occurring only once. Sequenced sample: PBMCs. The receptors derive from a human donor in good health. Both conserved end residues are part of each CDR3. The D gene is left open where the match is weak. The size entry is marked missing in some rows and otherwise reads once, few, many or a size class.

D gene | J gene | clone size | V gene | CDR3 protein | CDR3 DNA
TRBD1 | TRBJ1-1 | NA | TRBV18 | CASSGTGHTEAFF | TGTGCCAGCTCCGGGACAGGGCACACTGAAGCTTTCTTT
TRBD2 | TRBJ2-3 | NA | TRBV6-5 | CASTPGLAGGDTQYF | TGTGCCAGTACCCCGGGACTAGCGGGGGGAGATACGCAGTATTTT
TRBD2 | TRBJ2-5 | NA | TRBV14 | CASSQARLAGRNQETQYF | TGTGCCAGCAGCCAAGCCCGACTAGCGGGACGAAACCAAGAGACCCAGTACTTC
NA | TRBJ1-2 | NA | TRBV19 | CASHGEANYGYTF | TGTGCCAGCCACGGCGAGGCTAACTATGGCTACACCTTC
TRBD1 | TRBJ1-1 | few | TRBV6-5 | CASRRDRESREAFF | TGTGCCAGCAGGAGGGACAGGGAGTCCCGAGAGGCTTTCTTT
TRBD1 | TRBJ1-1 | NA | TRBV5-1 | CASSLPTGGSEAFF | TGCGCCAGCAGCTTACCGACAGGGGGCTCTGAAGCTTTCTTT
TRBD1 | TRBJ1-2 | NA | TRBV7-2 | CASSPRTGASNYGYTF | TGTGCCAGCAGCCCAAGGACAGGGGCATCGAACTATGGCTACACCTTC
TRBD2 | TRBJ2-1 | NA | TRBV7-2 | CASSSLAGDWDNEQFF | TGTGCCAGCAGCTCCCTAGCGGGAGATTGGGACAATGAGCAGTTCTTC
NA | TRBJ2-7 | once | TRBV14 | CASSQLDYYEQYF | TGTGCCAGCAGCCAGTTGGACTACTACGAGCAGTACTTC
NA | TRBJ1-2 | few | TRBV7-9 | CASSLEGAF | TGTGCCAGCAGCTTAGAGGGGGCCTTC
NA | TRBJ2-3 | NA | TRBV30 | CAWARPGTGTSTDTQYF | TGTGCCTGGGCCCGTCCCGGGACTGGTACTTCCACAGATACGCAGTATTTT
TRBD2 | TRBJ2-1 | NA | TRBV19 | CASSEASGPPYNEQFF | TGTGCCAGTAGTGAGGCTAGCGGGCCGCCATACAATGAGCAGTTCTTC
NA | TRBJ2-3 | once | TRBV6-1 | CASSPLGTSTDTQYF | TGTGCCAGCAGTCCCTTGGGGACTAGCACAGATACGCAGTATTTT